This record looks at one TCR beta chain sequence and its context. What it recognizes is unknown. Using immunoSEQ multiplex PCR, the repertoire was profiled, and TCRdb retains in-frame clones only, with some absent. The sample has approximately 96,000 clones; approximately 90% are singletons. This record comes from a study of T cell responses to AZD1222 COVID-19 vaccine. The CDR3 spans 14 residues. The J segment lost 2 bases and the V segment lost 3 bases, leaving 5 bases of the junction unmatched. CDR1 GTSNPN and CDR2 SVGIG come from the germline V gene (reference sequence). The study, taken as a whole, reports: Along spike, vaccine-associated CD4 TCRs were found throughout, with dominance at 160-218 and 743-854. Spike-specific TCR breadth and depth were elevated following two AZD1222 doses. After the peak T cell response, and only then, were repertoires sampled. A mostly white British donor set with more females was recruited, and clonal diversity was possibly underestimated.

The receptor was derived from an adult who received the AZD1222 COVID-19 vaccine. The chain uses TRBV30 and TRBJ2-3, with 7 bases fitting TRBD2. The material sequenced was peripheral blood, taken 28 days after the second AZD1222 dose. The CDR3 DNA reads as TGTGCCTGGAGGCGGGGGAGACCCACAGATACGCAGTATTTT. It translates to CAWRRGRPTDTQYF.